This T cell receptor (beta chain) appears in the sequencing data of a study of shared clonotypes between healthy human individuals (dated by TCRdb to 2020 to 2021). Turning to the overall study: The cohort included a few men and a couple of women between 18 and 49 years of age. Per donor, three plates each were used for CD4 naive and CD4 memory, two for CD8 naive, and one for CD8 memory. To estimate repertoire size and how much clonotypes are shared between individuals, the study performed deep sequencing of blood TCR repertoires from a few healthy adults. Each donor's leukapheresis produced roughly between roughly 0.85 and 9.5 billion PBMCs. To increase sequencing depth and limit assay-specific biases, different laboratories used diverse techniques to prepare libraries and sequence TCR repertoires.

TCR CDR3 regions were amplified from genomic DNA by multiplex PCR using the deep immunoSEQ assay. Extracted genomic DNA from each cell subset was spread evenly across all wells of several immunoSEQ 96-well plates, with each plate serving as a replicate. For sorted subsets, 200 to 250 ng of genomic DNA, equivalent to 25,000 to 35,000 T cell genomes, went into each replicate PCR. Purified libraries were measured with a Qubit 3.0 fluorometer, size-checked on a Bioanalyzer 2100, and measured again with the KAPA Library Quantification kit. Every immunoSEQ 96-well plate was sequenced on a dedicated single-read 150-cycle Illumina NextSeq 550 flow cell. The published analysis was carried out like this. Because only junctional sequences without quality scores were contained in the immunoSEQ output, filtering matching that applied to full-length reads could not be performed. Sequences were annotated with PyIR, a Python wrapper for IgBLAST v1.9, and V/J genes and CDR3 were assigned using IMGT germline references. Reads were removed for weak V/J assignments (E-value above 1e-6), missing CDR3, stop codons, out-of-frame junctions, or ambiguous translated residues. A V3J clonotype was defined by an identical inferred V gene, J gene, and CDR3 amino acid sequence. The percentage overlap between two repertoires was calculated by dividing the number of shared unique clonotypes by the size of the smaller repertoire. RTK rarefaction, the Chao1 estimator, and Recon v2.1 estimates of unobserved clonotypes were used to assess repertoire richness. Generation probabilities for all TCRbeta clonotypes obtained by the gDNA method from four donors were computed using OLGA. Imported from immuneACCESS, the table was reduced by TCRdb to in-frame sequences with V and J called. These copies leave out some clones; in studies compared against another copy, an unresolved V gene accounts for under half, and the cause of the remainder is not known. D and trimming were read from the DNA, whereas the V and J calls and clone size are those reported in that table. Here the sample has some 1.1 million clones; approximately 75% occur a single time. The ten top clones hold 0.89% of the sample.

This clone occurred once. Its antigen is still unknown. Base qualities are missing; no much larger clone stands one base away. The germline V gene specifies MDHEN as CDR1 and SYDVKM as CDR2. Measured from the cysteine to the phenylalanine, the CDR3 is 13 residues long. The only DNA kept is the CDR3, 39 bases in frame from the first base. Trimming removed 8 bases from V and 4 bases from J, leaving 12 bases between the germline ends. Broader findings and caveats from the paper: Pairwise subsampling indicated that sequencing depth was expected to affect the degree of clonotype sharing among donors. About 5% of naive CD4, 3.5% of naive CD8, approximately 2% of memory CD4, and 0.4% of memory CD8 clonotypes were shared across four donors. The small number of donors limited the genetic and exposure-history diversity represented. Larger estimated clonotype richness was generally found for naive subsets than for memory subsets. Rarefaction of sorted-subset datasets indicated incomplete sequencing despite the large sequencing depth. Higher generation probabilities were observed for clonotypes shared by all four sorted-subset donors than for non-shared clonotypes. Sampling was restricted to blood, and TCR repertoires in tissues likely differ from the TCR repertoires found in blood.

The donors were healthy, HIV-negative adults with no recently reported acute infections or vaccinations. Every donor was a Caucasian adult living in Nashville, Tennessee, USA. Magnetic negative selection was used to enrich CD4+ T cells, after which naive cells were positively selected on CD45RA and the negative fraction became the memory subset. Blood was obtained by leukapheresis, after which PBMCs were separated by Ficoll-Histopaque density gradient centrifugation and cryopreserved in liquid nitrogen vapor phase. Analytical flow cytometry was used to check the purity and quantity of each magnetically sorted T cell population. Genomic DNA was isolated from each sorted fraction and quantified by UV absorbance on a Nanodrop 2000c.

This TCR was recovered from a young man in good health. Some clones in this sample may be carry-over from other donors' samples. The V and J genes are TRBV28 and TRBJ2-1; a weak D assignment points to TRBD2 (6 bases agree). The sequenced material came from memory CD4+ T cells from PBMCs. What this sample's cell subset or site label stands for: CD45RA-negative fraction. CDR3 reads: CASGVGTYNEQFF. The nucleotides read TGTGCCAGCGGCGTCGGGACTTACAATGAGCAGTTCTTC.